This TCR beta chain derives from a study of blood T cell repertoires in COVID-19. How the authors handled the data: By means of reference gene primer amplification, nucleated cell counts were estimated. The table came from immunoSEQ multiplex PCR; TCRdb's copy has only in-frame clones and leaves some out. The DNA was the basis for D and trimming; V, J and clone size are from that table. The sample has roughly 220,000 clones; around 80% are singletons. V gave up 6 bases and J gave up 7 bases; unmatched junction bases: 4. Germline loops: CDR1 MNHEY, CDR2 SVGAGI. This CDR3 comprises 14 residues. Sequencing used peripheral blood. The sequence was obtained from a man under 40 with active or convalescent COVID-19. This sequence joins TRBV6-5 and TRBJ2-2; 11 bases line up with TRBD2. The CDR3 loop reads CASRTSGEIGELFF. The DNA of the CDR3 is TGTGCCAGCAGGACTAGCGGGGAGATCGGGGAGCTGTTTTTT.